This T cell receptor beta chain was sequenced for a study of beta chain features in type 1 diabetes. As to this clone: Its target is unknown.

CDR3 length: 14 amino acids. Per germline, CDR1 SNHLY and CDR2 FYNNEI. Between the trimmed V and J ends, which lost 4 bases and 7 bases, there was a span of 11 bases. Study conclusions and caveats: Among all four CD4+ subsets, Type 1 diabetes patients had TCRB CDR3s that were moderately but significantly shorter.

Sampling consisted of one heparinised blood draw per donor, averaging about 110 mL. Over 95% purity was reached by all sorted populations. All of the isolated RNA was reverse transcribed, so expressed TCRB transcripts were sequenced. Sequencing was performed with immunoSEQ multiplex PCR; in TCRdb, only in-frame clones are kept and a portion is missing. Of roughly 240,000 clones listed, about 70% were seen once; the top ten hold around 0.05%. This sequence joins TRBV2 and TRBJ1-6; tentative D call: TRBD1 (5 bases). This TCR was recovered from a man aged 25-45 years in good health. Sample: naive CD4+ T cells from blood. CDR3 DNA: TGTGCCAGCAGTGCTGAAACAGGCAATTCACCCCTCCACTTT. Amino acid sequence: CASSAETGNSPLHF.